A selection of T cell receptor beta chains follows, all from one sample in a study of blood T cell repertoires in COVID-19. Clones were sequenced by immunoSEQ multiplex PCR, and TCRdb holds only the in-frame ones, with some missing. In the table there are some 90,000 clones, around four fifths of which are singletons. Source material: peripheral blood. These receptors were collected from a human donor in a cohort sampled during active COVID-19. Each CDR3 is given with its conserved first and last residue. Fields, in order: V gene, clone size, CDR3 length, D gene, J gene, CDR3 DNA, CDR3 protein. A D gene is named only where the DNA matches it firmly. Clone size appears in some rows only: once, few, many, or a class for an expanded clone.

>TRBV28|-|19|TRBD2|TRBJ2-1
TGTGCCAGCAGAAAGGGACTAGCGGGGGTTACCGCCTCCTACAATGAGCAGTTCTTC
CASRKGLAGVTASYNEQFF
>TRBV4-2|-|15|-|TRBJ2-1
TGTGCCAGCAGCCAAGATCCGGTCTCCTACAATGAGCAGTTCTTC
CASSQDPVSYNEQFF
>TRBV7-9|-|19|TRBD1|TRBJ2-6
TGTGCCAGCAGTGTGGACCGGAGCAGGGGGTATTCTGGGGCCAACGTCCTGACTTTC
CASSVDRSRGYSGANVLTF
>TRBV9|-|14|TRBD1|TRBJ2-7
TGTGCCAGCAGCGTAGGGGACAGATCCTACGAGCAGTACTTC
CASSVGDRSYEQYF
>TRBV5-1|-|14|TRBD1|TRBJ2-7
TGCGCCAGCAGCTTGGTGCGACAGGGCTTCGAGCAGTACTTC
CASSLVRQGFEQYF
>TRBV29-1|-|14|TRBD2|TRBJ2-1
TGCAGCGCCGTACTCGCGGGAGGTGGGAATGAGCAGTTCTTC
CSAVLAGGGNEQFF
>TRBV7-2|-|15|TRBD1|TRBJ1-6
TGTGCCAGCAGCGGTGGGACAGGAGGGTGGTCACCCCTCCACTTT
CASSGGTGGWSPLHF
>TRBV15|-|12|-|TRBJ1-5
TGTGCCACCAGCAGAGATAGACAGCCCCAGCATTTT
CATSRDRQPQHF
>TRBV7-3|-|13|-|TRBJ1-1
TGTGCCAGCAGCTTAGGCGGGGGCACTGAAGCTTTCTTT
CASSLGGGTEAFF
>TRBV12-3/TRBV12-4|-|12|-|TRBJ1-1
TGTGCCAGCTCCTCGGAGTCAGCCGAAGCTTTCTTT
CASSSESAEAFF
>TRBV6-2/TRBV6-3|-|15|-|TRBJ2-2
TGTGCCAGCAGTTACCTACTCACTAGGGCCGGGGAGCTGTTTTTT
CASSYLLTRAGELFF
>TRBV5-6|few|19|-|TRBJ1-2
TGTGCCAGCAGCTCGGGCCGTTGGGACAAACGCCTAATTGGATATGGCTACACCTTC
CASSSGRWDKRLIGYGYTF
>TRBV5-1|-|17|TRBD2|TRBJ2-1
TGCGCCAGCAGCTTGGTTCGCGGGAGGGCCGACTACAATGAGCAGTTCTTC
CASSLVRGRADYNEQFF
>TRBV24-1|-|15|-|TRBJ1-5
TGTGCCACCAGTGACGGGGGGCAGGGGATACAGCCCCAGCATTTT
CATSDGGQGIQPQHF
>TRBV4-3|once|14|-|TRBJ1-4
TGCGCCAGCAGCCAAATATACAGGGACGAAAAACTGTTTTTT
CASSQIYRDEKLFF
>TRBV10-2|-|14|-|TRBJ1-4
TGCGCCAGCAGTGAGGGGCTTTTGAGCGAAAAACTGTTTTTT
CASSEGLLSEKLFF
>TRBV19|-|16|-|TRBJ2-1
TGTGCCAGTAGTATAGAAGGCGGGAACTCCTACAATGAGCAGTTCTTC
CASSIEGGNSYNEQFF
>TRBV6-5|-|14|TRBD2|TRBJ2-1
TGTGCCAGCAGTCCCGGGGAGGGGACCGCTGAGCAGTTCTTC
CASSPGEGTAEQFF
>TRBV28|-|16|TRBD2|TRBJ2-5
TGTGCCAGCAAAACTAGCGGGAGGTCTAATCAAGAGACCCAGTACTTC
CASKTSGRSNQETQYF
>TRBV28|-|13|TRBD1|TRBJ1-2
TGTGCCAGCAGATGGACAGGGTATAATGGCTACACCTTC
CASRWTGYNGYTF
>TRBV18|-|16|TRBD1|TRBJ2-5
TGTGCCAGCTCACCACCCTGGACAGGGAAGCAAGAGACCCAGTACTTC
CASSPPWTGKQETQYF
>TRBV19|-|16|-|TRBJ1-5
TGTGCCAGTAGTATTCGTTTGGGGGGGAGCAATCAGCCCCAGCATTTT
CASSIRLGGSNQPQHF
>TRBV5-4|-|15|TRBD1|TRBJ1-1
TGTGCCAGCAGCTGGGACAGGGGTTTGAACACTGAAGCTTTCTTT
CASSWDRGLNTEAFF
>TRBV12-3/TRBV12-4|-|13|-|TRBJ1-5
TGTGCCAGCAGTATAGGTCCCTATCAGCCCCAGCATTTT
CASSIGPYQPQHF
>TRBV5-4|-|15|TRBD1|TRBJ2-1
TGTGCCAGCAGCGCCGGGACAGGGTTCTACAATGAGCAGTTCTTC
CASSAGTGFYNEQFF
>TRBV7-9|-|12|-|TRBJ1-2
TGTGCCAGCAGCTTACAGGGTGGAAGCTACACCTTC
CASSLQGGSYTF
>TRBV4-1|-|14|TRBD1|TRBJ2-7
TGCGCCAGCAGCCGACAGGGGGAAGACTACGAGCAGTACTTC
CASSRQGEDYEQYF
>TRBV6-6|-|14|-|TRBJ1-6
TGTGCCAGCACCAAGACAGGATTAAATTCACCCCTCCACTTT
CASTKTGLNSPLHF